The 31 T cell receptor beta chains below were found in one sample sequenced in a study of cytomegalovirus exposure and HLA in healthy donors. In the PCR, 60 Vbeta and 13 Jbeta primers were used. Assay: immunoSEQ multiplex PCR; the TCRdb copy retains only in-frame clones and omits some. The sample carries around 240,000 clones, over 80% recorded once. Specimen: PBMCs. The receptors come from a middle-aged woman in good health and CMV-seropositive.

This clone was counted only a few times. This chain connects TRBV6-1 to TRBJ2-4; no reliable D call. This CDR3 has 13 residues. Germline V lookup: CDR1 MNHNS, CDR2 SASEGT. V lost 2 bases and J lost 6, with 8 bases in between. CDR3 protein: CASSETLANIQYF. DNA of the CDR3: TGTGCCAGCAGTGAAACATTGGCAAACATTCAGTACTTC.

This chain links TRBV5-6 with TRBJ2-1, with 15 bases fitting TRBD2. Germline V CDR1 and CDR2: SGHDT, YYEEEE. CDR3 size: 18 residues. V was pared by 4 bases and J by 4 bases, with 9 bases of the junction left unmatched. CDR3 coding DNA: TGTGCCAGCAGCACCGGGACTAGCGGGGGGCGGATTTACAATGAGCAGTTCTTC. It yields the protein CASSTGTSGGRIYNEQFF.

The rearrangement joins TRBV5-1 to TRBJ2-5, with 7 bases identical to TRBD2. The DNA end favors TRBJ2-7, so the J call may be wrong. This CDR3 comprises 14 residues. Per the germline V gene, CDR1 is SGHRS and CDR2 is YFSETQ. The CDR3 DNA is TGCGCCAGCCGCCCGGGCGGGGGCTCCTACGAGCAGTACTTC. This encodes CASRPGGGSYEQYF.

This clone was observed a few times. This rearrangement joins TRBV5-8 to TRBJ1-5; TRBD1 aligns across 9 bases. The CDR3 consists of 15 residues. CDR1 is SGHTS, CDR2 YDEGEE, per germline. The J segment lost 3 bases and the V segment lost 4 bases, leaving 5 bases of the junction unmatched. CDR3 protein: CASSPGQGINQPQHF. The CDR3 region has the DNA TGTGCCAGCAGCCCGGGACAGGGCATCAATCAGCCCCAGCATTTT.

The chain is built from TRBV6-1 and TRBJ1-2; no firm D call. CDR1 and CDR2 from the germline V gene are MNHNS and SASEGT. The CDR3 is 13 amino acids. Between the trimmed V and J ends, which lost 5 bases and 7 bases, there was a span of 14 bases. In DNA, the CDR3 is TGTGCCAGCAGTCCGAGATCGGGTAGTGGCTACACCTTC. The encoded protein is CASSPRSGSGYTF.

The chain joins TRBV10-3 to TRBJ2-7, with TRBD1 as a possible D gene (6 bases). Trimming stripped 1 base from V and 7 bases from J, with 17 bases between. The CDR3 spans 15 residues. From germline, CDR1 is ENHRY and CDR2 SYGVKD. The CDR3 region has the DNA TGTGCCATCAGTGAGTTGATACAGGGCCAAAGGGAGCAGTACTTC. Its translation is CAISELIQGQREQYF.

In the case of this clone: Sequence at one end of the junction differs from germline and may be a read error. The chain joins TRBV7-9 to TRBJ2-7; D call uncertain. CDR3 length: 15 residues. Germline values: CDR1 SEHNR, CDR2 FQNEAQ (reference sequence). Here the CDR3 reads CSSSLGLPGSYEQYF. CDR3 sequence (DNA): TGTTCCAGCAGCTTAGGCCTCCCGGGCTCCTACGAGCAGTACTTC.

The chain couples TRBV10-3 to TRBJ2-3; possible D gene TRBD2, 7 bases. The CDR3 spans 14 residues. Germline V gene sequence: CDR1 ENHRY, CDR2 SYGVKD. V lost 5 bases and J 4 bases, leaving 13 bases between the germline ends. The CDR3: CAISSVGGADTQYF. CDR3 DNA: TGTGCCATCAGTAGCGTAGGGGGGGCAGATACGCAGTATTTT.

V is TRBV10-1 and J is TRBJ1-1; 8 positions match TRBD1. Germline CDR1 reads WNHNN; CDR2 reads SYGVQD (reference sequence). Trimming cost V 6 bases and J 9 bases; bases outside gene matches: 3. The CDR3 loop spans 11 amino acids. The CDR3 sequence: CASRWTGKAFF. CDR3 coding DNA: TGCGCCAGCAGGTGGACAGGGAAAGCTTTCTTT.

The chain employs TRBV7-6 and TRBJ1-6; 8 bases are a match to TRBD1. Germline CDR1 is SGHVS and CDR2 is FNYEAQ. The V gene end was trimmed by 1 base and the J gene end by 10 bases; junction bases not matched to a gene: 3. This CDR3 has 14 amino acids. The CDR3 DNA is TGTGCCAGCAGCTTAGGGACAGGGCAATCACCCCTCCACTTT. It translates to CASSLGTGQSPLHF. Looking up the rest from reference TRBV7-6 and TRBJ1-6 gives the full variable domain: GAGVSQSPRYKVTKRGQDVALRCDPISGHVSLYWYRQALGQGPEFLTYFNYEAQQDKSGLPNDRFSAERPEGSISTLTIQRTEQRDSAMYRCASSLGTGQSPLHFGNGTRLTVT.

The chain has TRBV9 and TRBJ2-1; 7 bases agree with TRBD1. Germline lookup yields CDR1 SGDLS and CDR2 YYNGEE. There are 15 residues in the CDR3. The J segment lost 3 bases and the V segment lost 1 base, leaving 4 bases of the junction unmatched. CDR3 in amino acids: CASSVSPGGYNEQFF. The CDR3 region has the DNA TGTGCCAGCAGCGTATCCCCAGGGGGCTACAATGAGCAGTTCTTC.

The table lists this clone with a few counts. This sequence joins TRBV5-1 and TRBJ2-7, with 8 bases that match TRBD1. Germline lookup yields CDR1 SGHRS and CDR2 YFSETQ. The CDR3 sequence is 13 residues long. The trim removed 2 bases at V and 7 bases at J, leaving 5 bases unmatched. The CDR3 DNA follows: TGCGCCAGCAGCTTACAGGGGGAGAGGGAGCAGTACTTC. Translating gives CASSLQGEREQYF.

V is TRBV30 and J is TRBJ1-1; D may be TRBD1 (6 bases). V lost 1 base to trimming and J lost 4 bases, with 13 bases between them. This CDR3 spans 14 amino acids. The germline V gene has CDR1 GTSNPN and CDR2 SVGIG (reference sequence). In nucleotides, the CDR3 is TGTGCCTGGAGTGAGGGCCCCAGGGGCACTGAAGCTTTCTTT. It specifies CAWSEGPRGTEAFF.

The chain employs TRBV1 and TRBJ1-4; the DNA was not compared with TRBD1, the D call given in the table. TRBV1 is a known pseudogene. There are 15 residues in the CDR3. The CDR3 loop is CTSSQDCGLGEKLFF. The CDR3, as DNA: TGCACCAGCAGCCAAGACTGTGGGCTGGGTGAAAAACTGTTTTTT.

This clone was recorded a few times. The chain combines TRBV7-2 with TRBJ1-1, with unresolved D. V was cut by 5 bases and J by 2 bases, with 12 bases left in between. The CDR3 covers 14 residues. CDR1 and CDR2 (germline): SGHTA, FQGNSA. The CDR3 is CASSPEGFNTEAFF. DNA of the CDR3: TGTGCCAGCAGCCCCGAGGGATTTAACACTGAAGCTTTCTTT.

The rearrangement links TRBV25-1 to TRBJ2-4; 10 nucleotides line up with TRBD1. The CDR3 sequence is 15 residues long. CDR1 is MGHDK, CDR2 SYGVNS, per germline. The ends lost 2 bases at V and 7 bases at J; junction bases unmatched: 5. The CDR3 reads CASSEGGGQGNIQYF. CDR3 DNA sequence: TGTGCCAGCAGTGAAGGGGGGGGACAGGGGAACATTCAGTACTTC.

The sample holds a few counts of this clone. The chain links TRBV7-2 to TRBJ2-1, with 11 bases aligning to TRBD2. CDR1 is SGHTA and CDR2 is FQGNSA in the germline V gene. The V gene end was trimmed by 3 bases and the J gene end by 7 bases; junction bases not matched to a gene: 8. The CDR3 is 16 residues long. The CDR3 DNA is TGTGCCAGCAGCTTGGGACTAGCGGTGGTAGGGAATGAGCAGTTCTTC. Residues: CASSLGLAVVGNEQFF.

This clone came up a few times. The chain links TRBV11-2 to TRBJ1-1; D possibly corresponds to TRBD1 (5 bases). V was trimmed by 1 base and J by 2 bases, leaving 5 bases between them. Germline values: CDR1 SGHAT, CDR2 FQNNGV. There are 13 residues in the CDR3. The CDR3 DNA reads TGTGCCAGCAGCTTAGGGACAAACACTGAAGCTTTCTTT. Translating gives CASSLGTNTEAFF.

The V call is TRBV19, the J call TRBJ2-7, with 9 bases matching TRBD1. The J segment lost 3 bases and the V segment lost 5 bases, leaving 5 bases of the junction unmatched. Germline CDR1 LNHDA, CDR2 SQIVND (reference sequence). The CDR3 length is 14 residues. CDR3 residues: CASSSRDRDYEQYF. The CDR3 DNA reads as TGTGCCAGTAGTTCCCGGGACAGGGACTACGAGCAGTACTTC.

A few counts support this clone. The rearrangement uses TRBV9 and TRBJ2-3, with D tentatively TRBD1 (6 bases). The V end lost 5 bases, the J end lost 2 bases, and 15 bases lay between the germline ends. The CDR3 has 15 residues. The germline gives CDR1 SGDLS, CDR2 YYNGEE. The CDR3 DNA sequence: TGTGCCAGCAGTCCCCAGGGGCAGCTCACAGATACGCAGTATTTT. Its protein product is CASSPQGQLTDTQYF.

The chain links TRBV15 to TRBJ2-5; TRBD2 matches 7 bases. The J call is in doubt because the DNA end fits TRBJ2-7 better. The germline V gene has CDR1 LNHNV and CDR2 YYDKDF (reference sequence). The CDR3 extends over 15 amino acids. The CDR3 spells CATSRGRTSDYEQYF. The DNA for the CDR3 is TGTGCCACCAGCAGAGGTAGGACTAGTGATTACGAGCAGTACTTC.

The gene calls are TRBV5-6 and TRBJ1-4, with D unclear. The ends were cut back, 0 bases at V and 4 bases at J, with 7 bases in the middle. Germline V gene sequence: CDR1 SGHDT, CDR2 YYEEEE. CDR3 length equals 14 residues. The CDR3 nucleotides are TGTGCCAGCAGCTTGGAACAGTATAATGAAAAACTGTTTTTT. Protein sequence: CASSLEQYNEKLFF.

V gene TRBV29-1 combines with J gene TRBJ2-5, with 9 bases lining up with TRBD2. Losses at the gene ends were 4 bases for V and 1 base for J; bases not matched to a gene: 13. The CDR3 extends over 17 amino acids. The V gene's germline CDR1 is SQVTM and CDR2 ANQGSEA. The CDR3: CSVAPWGAGGFQETQYF. In DNA, the CDR3 is TGCAGCGTTGCTCCTTGGGGGGCGGGAGGGTTCCAAGAGACCCAGTACTTC.

The chain joins TRBV27 to TRBJ2-1, with a possible D match to TRBD2 (6 bases). The V end lost 6 bases, the J end lost 3 bases, and 15 bases lay between the germline ends. In germline, CDR1 is MNHEY, CDR2 SMNVEV (reference sequence). The CDR3 is 15 residues long. The CDR3 bases are TGTGCCAGCAGCTTAACTAGCAGTCACTACAATGAGCAGTTCTTC. Amino acids: CASSLTSSHYNEQFF.

This clone was detected a few times. Compared with germline, one end of the junction differs, possibly owing to a read error. The chain employs TRBV7-2 and TRBJ1-6; weak D call: TRBD1 (6 bases). The CDR3 totals 17 residues. From germline, CDR1 is SGHTA and CDR2 FQGNSA. The CDR3 spells CASSPDSRHFYNSPLHF. The CDR3 nucleotides read TGTGCCAGCAGCCCGGACAGCCGACATTTCTATAATTCACCCCTTCACTTT.

V is TRBV5-1 and J is TRBJ1-2; D is possibly TRBD1 (6 bases). Trimming left V 3 bases short and J 4 bases short, with 16 bases between. Germline CDR1 SGHRS, CDR2 YFSETQ. This CDR3 is built from 15 residues. The CDR3 is CASSSRQAGGYGYTF. CDR3 bases: TGCGCCAGCAGCTCGAGACAGGCCGGAGGCTATGGCTACACCTTC.

The chain links TRBV4-3 to TRBJ1-2; D is ambiguous. Germline CDR1 LGHNA, CDR2 YSLEER. V shed 0 bases and J shed 4 bases, with 12 bases lying between them. This CDR3 is built from 15 residues. The DNA for the CDR3 is TGCGCCAGCAGCCAAGATGAGCGGCAGTCCTATGGCTACACCTTC. It codes for CASSQDERQSYGYTF.

This clone showed up just a few times. The chain combines TRBV7-8 with TRBJ1-4; D call uncertain. This CDR3 is 14 amino acids long. V shed 5 bases and J shed 8 bases, with 15 bases lying between them. Germline CDR1 reads SGHVS; CDR2 reads FQNEAQ. CDR3: CASSPDGIGEKLFF. CDR3 nucleotide sequence: TGTGCCAGCAGCCCCGACGGGATTGGGGAAAAACTGTTTTTT.

The rearrangement joins TRBV18 to TRBJ1-3; no clear D. The CDR3 spans 18 residues. V was cut by 3 bases and J by 4 bases, with 22 bases left in between. Germline lookup yields CDR1 KGHSH and CDR2 LQKENI. CDR3 nucleotides: TGTGCCAGCTCACCTACAGCGATGCAAGGAGGCATGGGAAACACCATATATTTT. The encoded protein is CASSPTAMQGGMGNTIYF.

This clone has a single count. The J gene is TRBJ2-1, the V gene TRBV9, with TRBD2 matching 10 bases. This CDR3 has 16 residues. The J segment lost 8 bases and the V segment lost 4 bases, leaving 12 bases of the junction unmatched. Germline V gene lookup returns CDR1 SGDLS and CDR2 YYNGEE. This chain's CDR3 is CASSSVGLAGAHEQFF. CDR3 bases: TGTGCCAGCAGCTCAGTGGGGCTAGCGGGGGCACATGAGCAGTTCTTC. Variable domain in full (rest from reference TRBV9 and TRBJ2-1): DSGVTQTPKHLITATGQRVTLRCSPRSGDLSVYWYQQSLDQGLQFLIQYYNGEERAKGNILERFSAQQFPDLHSELNLSSLELGDSALYFCASSSVGLAGAHEQFFGPGTRLTVL.

The chain carries TRBV4-1 and TRBJ2-2; D gene unclear. Deletions cut 5 bases from V and 5 bases from J, with 15 bases between. CDR1 and CDR2 (germline): MGHRA, YSYEKL. CDR3 size: 15 residues. This chain's CDR3 is CASSIGLMVTGELFF. Here the CDR3 DNA reads TGCGCCAGCAGCATTGGGCTTATGGTGACCGGGGAGCTGTTTTTT.